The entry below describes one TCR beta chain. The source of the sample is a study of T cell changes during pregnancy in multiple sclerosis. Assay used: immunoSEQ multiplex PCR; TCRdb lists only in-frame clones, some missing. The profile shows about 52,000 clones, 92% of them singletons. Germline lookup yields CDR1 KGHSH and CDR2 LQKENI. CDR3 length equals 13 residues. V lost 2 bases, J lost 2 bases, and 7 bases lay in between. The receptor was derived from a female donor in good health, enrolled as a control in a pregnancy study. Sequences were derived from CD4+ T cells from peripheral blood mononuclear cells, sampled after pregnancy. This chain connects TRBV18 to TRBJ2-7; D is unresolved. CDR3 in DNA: TGTGCCAGCTCACCATCCATCACCTACGAGCAGTACTTC. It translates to CASSPSITYEQYF. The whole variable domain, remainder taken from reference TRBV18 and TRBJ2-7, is NAGVMQNPRHLVRRRGQEARLRCSPMKGHSHVYWYRQLPEEGLKFMVYLQKENIIDESGMPKERFSAEFPKEGPSILRIQQVVRGDSAAYFCASSPSITYEQYFGPGTRLTVT.